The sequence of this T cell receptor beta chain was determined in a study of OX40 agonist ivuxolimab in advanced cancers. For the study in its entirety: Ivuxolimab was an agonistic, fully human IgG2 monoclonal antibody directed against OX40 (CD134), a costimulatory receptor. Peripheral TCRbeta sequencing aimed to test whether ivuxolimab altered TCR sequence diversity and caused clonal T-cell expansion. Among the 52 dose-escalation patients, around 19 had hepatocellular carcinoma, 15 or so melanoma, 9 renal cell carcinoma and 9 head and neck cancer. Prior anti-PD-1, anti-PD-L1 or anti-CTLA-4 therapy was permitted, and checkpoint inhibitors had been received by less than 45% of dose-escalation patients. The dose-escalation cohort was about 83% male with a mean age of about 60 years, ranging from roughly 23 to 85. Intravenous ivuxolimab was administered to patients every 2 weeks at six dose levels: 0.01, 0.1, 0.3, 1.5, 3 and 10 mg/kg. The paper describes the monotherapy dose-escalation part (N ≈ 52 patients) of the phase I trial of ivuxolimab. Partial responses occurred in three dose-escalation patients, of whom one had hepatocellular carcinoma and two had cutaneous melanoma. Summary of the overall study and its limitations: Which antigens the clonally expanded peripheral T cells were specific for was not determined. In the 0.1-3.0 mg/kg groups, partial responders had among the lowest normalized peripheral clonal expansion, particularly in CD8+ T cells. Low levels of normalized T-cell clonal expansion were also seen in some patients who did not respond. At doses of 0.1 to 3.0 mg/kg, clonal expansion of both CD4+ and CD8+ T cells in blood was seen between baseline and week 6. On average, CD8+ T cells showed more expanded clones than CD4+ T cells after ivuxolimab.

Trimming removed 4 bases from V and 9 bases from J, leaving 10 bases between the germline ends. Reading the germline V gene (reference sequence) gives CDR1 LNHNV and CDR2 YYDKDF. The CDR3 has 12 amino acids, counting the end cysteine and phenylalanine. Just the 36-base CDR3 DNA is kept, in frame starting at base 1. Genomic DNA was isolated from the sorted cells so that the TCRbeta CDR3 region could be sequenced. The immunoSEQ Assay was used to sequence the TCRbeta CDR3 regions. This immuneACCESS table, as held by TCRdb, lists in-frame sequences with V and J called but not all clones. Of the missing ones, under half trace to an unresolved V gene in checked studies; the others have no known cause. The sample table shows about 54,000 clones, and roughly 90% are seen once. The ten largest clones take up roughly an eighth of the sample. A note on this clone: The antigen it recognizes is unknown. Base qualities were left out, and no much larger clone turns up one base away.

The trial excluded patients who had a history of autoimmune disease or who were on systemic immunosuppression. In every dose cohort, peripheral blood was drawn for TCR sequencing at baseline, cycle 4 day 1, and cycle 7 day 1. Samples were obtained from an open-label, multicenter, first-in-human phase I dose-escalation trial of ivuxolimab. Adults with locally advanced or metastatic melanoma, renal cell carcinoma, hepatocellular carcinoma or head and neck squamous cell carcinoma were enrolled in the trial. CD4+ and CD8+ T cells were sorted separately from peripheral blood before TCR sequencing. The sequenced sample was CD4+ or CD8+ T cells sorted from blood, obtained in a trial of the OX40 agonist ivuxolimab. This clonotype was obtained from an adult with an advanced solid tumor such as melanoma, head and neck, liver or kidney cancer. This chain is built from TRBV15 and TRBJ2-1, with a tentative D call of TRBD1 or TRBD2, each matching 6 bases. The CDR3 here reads CATSTRGGEQFF. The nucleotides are TGTGCCACCAGCACCAGGGGAGGTGAGCAGTTCTTC.